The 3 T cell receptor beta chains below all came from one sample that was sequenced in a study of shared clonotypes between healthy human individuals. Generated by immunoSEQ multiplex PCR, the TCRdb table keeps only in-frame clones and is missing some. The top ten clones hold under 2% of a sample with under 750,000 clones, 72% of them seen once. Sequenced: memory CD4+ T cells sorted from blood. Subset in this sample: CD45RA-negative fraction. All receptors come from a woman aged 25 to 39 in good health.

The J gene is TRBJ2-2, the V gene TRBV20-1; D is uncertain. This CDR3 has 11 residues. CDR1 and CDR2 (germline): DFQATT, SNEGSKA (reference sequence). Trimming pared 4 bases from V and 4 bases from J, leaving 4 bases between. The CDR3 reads CSATITGELFF. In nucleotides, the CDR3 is TGCAGTGCTACTATCACCGGGGAGCTGTTTTTT.

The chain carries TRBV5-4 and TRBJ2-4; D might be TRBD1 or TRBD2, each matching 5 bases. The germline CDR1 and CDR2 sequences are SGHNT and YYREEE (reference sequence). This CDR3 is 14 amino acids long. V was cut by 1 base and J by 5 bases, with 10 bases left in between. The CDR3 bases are TGTGCCAGCAGCTTGAAGGGGACCCAAAACATTCAGTACTTC. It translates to CASSLKGTQNIQYF.

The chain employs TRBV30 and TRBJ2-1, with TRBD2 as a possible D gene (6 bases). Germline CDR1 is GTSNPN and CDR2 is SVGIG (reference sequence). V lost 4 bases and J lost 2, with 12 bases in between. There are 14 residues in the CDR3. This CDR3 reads CAWIGRGPYNEQFF. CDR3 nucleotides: TGTGCCTGGATAGGGCGGGGACCCTACAATGAGCAGTTCTTC. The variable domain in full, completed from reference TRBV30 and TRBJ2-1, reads SQTIHQWPATLVQPVGSPLSLECTVEGTSNPNLYWYRQAAGRGLQLLFYSVGIGQISSEVPQNLSASRPQDRQFILSSKKLLLSDSGFYLCAWIGRGPYNEQFFGPGTRLTVL.